Below, 7 T cell receptor beta chains from the same sample are listed, as sequenced in a study of cytomegalovirus exposure and HLA in healthy donors. It was with 60 Vbeta and 13 Jbeta primers that the PCR ran. Generated by immunoSEQ multiplex PCR, the TCRdb table keeps only in-frame clones and is missing some. The repertoire holds under 150,000 clones, with around 80% as singletons. Material: PBMCs. Every receptor here comes from a man in his thirties or forties in good health and CMV-seronegative.

This clone was picked up a small number of times. The gene calls are TRBV5-1 and TRBJ2-1, with 7 bases aligning to TRBD2. This CDR3 contains 17 residues. V shed 0 bases and J 4 bases; nucleotides not matched to a gene: 10. CDR1 and CDR2 from the germline V gene are SGHRS and YFSETQ. CDR3 DNA sequence: TGCGCCAGCAGCTTGGCCAAAGCGGGAAAGGGGTACAATGAGCAGTTCTTC. Protein sequence: CASSLAKAGKGYNEQFF.

J is TRBJ1-2 and V is TRBV6-5; D unclear. V lost 6 bases and J 4 bases, leaving 18 bases between the germline ends. This CDR3 contains 15 residues. Germline assignment: CDR1 MNHEY and CDR2 SVGAGI. Written as DNA, the CDR3 is TGTGCCAGCAGCATGCCCCCGGTCTCGGTCTATGGCTACACCTTC. It specifies CASSMPPVSVYGYTF.

The rearrangement links TRBV5-6 to TRBJ2-1; 9 bases fit TRBD1. The germline V gene encodes CDR1 SGHDT and CDR2 YYEEEE. There are 17 residues in the CDR3. J gave up 1 base and V 3 bases, and 8 bases lay outside the gene matches. Here the CDR3 DNA reads TGTGCCAGCAGCTCTCGGGGGACAGGGAAATCCTACAATGAGCAGTTCTTC. Protein product: CASSSRGTGKSYNEQFF.

The chain has TRBV6-1 and TRBJ1-5; D not certain. The germline CDR1 and CDR2 sequences are MNHNS and SASEGT. Between the trimmed V and J ends, which lost 9 bases and 2 bases, there was a span of 17 bases. This CDR3 is built from 15 residues. The CDR3 region is CASDLREAGNQPQHF. DNA for the CDR3: TGTGCCAGTGATTTACGAGAGGCCGGCAATCAGCCCCAGCATTTT.

This clone was seen a handful of times. A far more abundant clone sits one base away, making this likely a read error. Other DNA sequences in the sample encode the same CDR3. The genes are TRBV5-1 and TRBJ2-7, with TRBD1 matching over 8 bases. CDR1 SGHRS and CDR2 YFSETQ come from the germline V gene. Trimming took 5 bases from V and 5 from J; bases not matched to a gene: 9. CDR3 length equals 14 residues. The CDR3 protein is CASRDTGGLDEQYF. CDR3 DNA: TGCGCCAGCAGGGATACAGGGGGGCTGGACGAGCAGTACTTC.

This chain connects TRBV28 to TRBJ2-1; 9 bases map to TRBD1. Trimming cost V 2 bases and J 6 bases; bases outside gene matches: 8. Germline V gene sequence: CDR1 MDHEN, CDR2 SYDVKM. The CDR3 loop spans 16 amino acids. CDR3 amino acids: CASSLPTGGGGNEQFF. CDR3 bases: TGTGCCAGCAGTTTACCGACAGGGGGTGGTGGCAATGAGCAGTTCTTC.

The chain links TRBV25-1 to TRBJ1-1; weak D call: TRBD1 (5 bases). This CDR3 has 12 residues. V dropped 2 bases and J dropped 7 bases, with 8 bases sitting between them. Germline V lookup: CDR1 MGHDK, CDR2 SYGVNS. CDR3 sequence reads: CASSEGHREAFF. CDR3 DNA: TGTGCCAGCAGTGAAGGACACCGTGAAGCTTTCTTT.